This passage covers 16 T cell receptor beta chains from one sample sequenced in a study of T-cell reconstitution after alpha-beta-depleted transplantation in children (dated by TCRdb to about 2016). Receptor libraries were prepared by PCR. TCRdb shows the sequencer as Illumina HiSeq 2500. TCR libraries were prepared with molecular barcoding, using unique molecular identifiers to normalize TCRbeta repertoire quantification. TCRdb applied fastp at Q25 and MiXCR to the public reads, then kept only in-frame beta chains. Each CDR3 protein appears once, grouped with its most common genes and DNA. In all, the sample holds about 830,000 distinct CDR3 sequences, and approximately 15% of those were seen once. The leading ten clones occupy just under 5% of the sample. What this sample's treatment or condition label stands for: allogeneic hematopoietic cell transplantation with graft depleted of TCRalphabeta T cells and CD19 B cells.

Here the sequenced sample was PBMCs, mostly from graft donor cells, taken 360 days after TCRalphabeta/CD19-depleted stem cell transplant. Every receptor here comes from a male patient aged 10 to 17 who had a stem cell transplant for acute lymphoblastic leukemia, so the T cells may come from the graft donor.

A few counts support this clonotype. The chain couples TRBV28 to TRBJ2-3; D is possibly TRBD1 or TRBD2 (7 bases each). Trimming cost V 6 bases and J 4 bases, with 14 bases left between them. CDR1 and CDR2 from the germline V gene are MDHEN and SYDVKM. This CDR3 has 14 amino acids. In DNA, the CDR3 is TGTGCCAGCAGATTGACAGGGAGGGCAGATACGCAGTATTTT. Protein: CASRLTGRADTQYF.

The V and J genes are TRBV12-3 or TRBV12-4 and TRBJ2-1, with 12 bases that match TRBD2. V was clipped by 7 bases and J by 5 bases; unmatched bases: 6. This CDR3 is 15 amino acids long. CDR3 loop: CASTLAGGDDNEQFF. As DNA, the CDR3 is TGTGCCAGCACCCTAGCGGGAGGGGACGACAATGAGCAGTTCTTC.

CDR3 residues: CASSFSGLGTAQETQYF. The CDR3, as DNA: TGTGCCAGCAGCTTCTCGGGACTCGGGACAGCCCAAGAGACCCAGTACTTC. V and J are TRBV12-3 or TRBV12-4 and TRBJ2-5, with D possibly TRBD1 on 7 matching bases. Deletions cut 6 bases from V and 1 base from J, with 21 bases between. The CDR3 loop spans 17 amino acids.

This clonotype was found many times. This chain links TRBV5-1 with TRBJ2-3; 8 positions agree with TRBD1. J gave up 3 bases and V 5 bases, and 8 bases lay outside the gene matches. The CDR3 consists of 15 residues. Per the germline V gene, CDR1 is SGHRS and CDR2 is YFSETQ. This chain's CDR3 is CASSSGDRGTDTQYF. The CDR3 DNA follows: TGCGCCAGCAGTAGTGGCGACAGGGGTACAGATACGCAGTATTTT.

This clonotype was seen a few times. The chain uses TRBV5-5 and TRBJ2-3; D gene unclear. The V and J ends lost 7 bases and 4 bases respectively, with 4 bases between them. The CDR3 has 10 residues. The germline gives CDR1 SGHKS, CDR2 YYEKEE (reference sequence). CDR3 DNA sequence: TGTGCCAGCGAATCAGATACGCAGTATTTT. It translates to CASESDTQYF.

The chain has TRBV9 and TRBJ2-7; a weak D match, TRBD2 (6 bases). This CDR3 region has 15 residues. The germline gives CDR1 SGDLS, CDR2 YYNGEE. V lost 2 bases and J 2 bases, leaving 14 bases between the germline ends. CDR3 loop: CASSVGGDQAYEQYF. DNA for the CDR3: TGTGCCAGCAGCGTGGGCGGGGACCAAGCCTACGAGCAGTACTTC.

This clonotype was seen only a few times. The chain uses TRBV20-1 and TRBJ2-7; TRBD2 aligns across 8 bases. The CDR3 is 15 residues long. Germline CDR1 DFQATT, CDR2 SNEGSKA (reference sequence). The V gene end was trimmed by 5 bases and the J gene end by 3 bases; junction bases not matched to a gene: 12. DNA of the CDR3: TGCAGTGCTGGGCGGGCTAGCGGGCTGGACTACGAGCAGTACTTC. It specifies CSAGRASGLDYEQYF.

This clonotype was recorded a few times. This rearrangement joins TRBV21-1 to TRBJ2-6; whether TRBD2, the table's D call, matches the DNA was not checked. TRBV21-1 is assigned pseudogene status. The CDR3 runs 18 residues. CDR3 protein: CASSKGSPGGAGANVLTF. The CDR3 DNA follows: TGTGCCAGCAGCAAAGGGAGTCCCGGCGGGGCTGGGGCCAACGTCCTGACTTTC.

The CDR3 DNA sequence: TGTGCCAGCAGTCCGGGGGGGACAGGGCAAGAGACCCAGTACTTC. Translating it yields CASSPGGTGQETQYF. The chain employs TRBV25-1 and TRBJ2-5, with D perhaps TRBD1 (9 bases). V dropped 5 bases and J dropped 2 bases, with 15 bases sitting between them. Looked up from germline, CDR1 is MGHDK and CDR2 is SYGVNS. The CDR3 contains 15 residues.

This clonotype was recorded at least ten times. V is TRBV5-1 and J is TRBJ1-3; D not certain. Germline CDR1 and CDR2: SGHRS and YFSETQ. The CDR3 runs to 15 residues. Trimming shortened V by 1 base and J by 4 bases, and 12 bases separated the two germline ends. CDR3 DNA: TGCGCCAGCAGCTTGACTTGGGGTCAGGGAAACACCATATATTTT. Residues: CASSLTWGQGNTIYF.

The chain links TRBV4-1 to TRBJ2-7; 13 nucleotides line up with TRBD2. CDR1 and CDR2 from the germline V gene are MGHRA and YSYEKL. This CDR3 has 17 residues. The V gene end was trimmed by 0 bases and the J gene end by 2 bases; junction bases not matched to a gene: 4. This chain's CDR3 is CASSQDLLAGGPYEQYF. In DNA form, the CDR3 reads TGCGCCAGCAGCCAAGATCTACTAGCGGGAGGGCCCTACGAGCAGTACTTC.

The DNA of the CDR3 is TGTGCCAGTAGTTTCTCCCACTCCGGGACAGGGAATTTATGGCGCACTGAAGCTTTCTTT. This translates into CASSFSHSGTGNLWRTEAFF. The chain joins TRBV19 to TRBJ1-1; 9 bases map to TRBD1. Trimming at V came to 5 bases and at J to 4 bases, leaving 23 bases not matched to a gene. Germline CDR1 and CDR2: LNHDA and SQIVND (reference sequence). The CDR3 is 20 residues long.

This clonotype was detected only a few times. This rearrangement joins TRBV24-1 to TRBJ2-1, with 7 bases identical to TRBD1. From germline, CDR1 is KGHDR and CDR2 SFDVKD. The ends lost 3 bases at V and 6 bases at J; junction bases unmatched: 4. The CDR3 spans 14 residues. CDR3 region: CATSDTGVSNEQFF. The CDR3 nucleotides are TGTGCCACCAGTGATACAGGGGTTTCCAATGAGCAGTTCTTC.

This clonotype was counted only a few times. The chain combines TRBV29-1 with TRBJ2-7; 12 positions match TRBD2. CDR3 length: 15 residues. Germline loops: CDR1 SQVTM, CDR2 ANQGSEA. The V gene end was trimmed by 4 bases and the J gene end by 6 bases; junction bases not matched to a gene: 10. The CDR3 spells CSVALLAGGPGEQYF. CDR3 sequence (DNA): TGCAGCGTTGCCCTCCTAGCGGGAGGGCCGGGCGAGCAGTACTTC.

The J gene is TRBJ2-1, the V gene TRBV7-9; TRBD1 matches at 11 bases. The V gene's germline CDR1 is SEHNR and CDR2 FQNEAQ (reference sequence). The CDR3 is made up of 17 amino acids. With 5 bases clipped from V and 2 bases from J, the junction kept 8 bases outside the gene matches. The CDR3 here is CASSSNGQGATYNEQFF. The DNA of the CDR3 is TGTGCCAGCAGCAGCAACGGACAGGGGGCCACCTACAATGAGCAGTTCTTC.

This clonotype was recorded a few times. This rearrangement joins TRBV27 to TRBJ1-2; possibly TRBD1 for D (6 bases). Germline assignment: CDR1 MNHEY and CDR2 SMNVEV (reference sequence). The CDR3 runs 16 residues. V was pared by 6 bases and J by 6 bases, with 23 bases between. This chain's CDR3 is CASRAAGAVASNGYTF. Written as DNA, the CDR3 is TGTGCCAGCAGGGCGGCAGGGGCCGTAGCATCAAATGGCTACACCTTC.